This paragraph covers one T cell receptor (beta chain) sequence. Germline V gene lookup returns CDR1 LGHDT and CDR2 YNNKEL (reference sequence). This CDR3 is built from 16 residues. Alongside a J-beta primer mix, a sample-barcoded 5' primer served in a second PCR lasting roughly 6 to 11 cycles. TCRdb redid the calling of the 5' RACE reads with MiXCR, one entry per CDR3 protein. The table shows about 2 million distinct CDR3 sequences, with about 50% occurring only once. This record belongs to a study of blood T cells in healthy people across ages. The source of this sequence is a woman in her 40s in good health. J is TRBJ2-4 and V is TRBV3-1; TRBD1 matches 8 bases. The J call may be faulty, since TRBJ2-7 better matches the DNA end. Sequencing used blood. This CDR3 is CASRDGRQGWFHEQYF. CDR3 sequence (DNA): TGTGCCAGCAGGGATGGTCGACAGGGGTGGTTCCACGAGCAGTACTTC.